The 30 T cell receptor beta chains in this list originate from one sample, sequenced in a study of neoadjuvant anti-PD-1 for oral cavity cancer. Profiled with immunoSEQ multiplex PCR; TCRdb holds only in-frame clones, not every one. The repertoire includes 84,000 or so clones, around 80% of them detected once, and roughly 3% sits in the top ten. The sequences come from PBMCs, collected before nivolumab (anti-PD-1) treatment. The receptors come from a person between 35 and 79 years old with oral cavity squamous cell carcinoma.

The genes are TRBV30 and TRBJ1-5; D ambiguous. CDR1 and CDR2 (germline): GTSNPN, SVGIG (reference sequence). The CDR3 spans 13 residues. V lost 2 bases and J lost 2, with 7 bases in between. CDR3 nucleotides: TGTGCCTGGAGTCCTTTTGGCAATCAGCCCCAGCATTTT. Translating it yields CAWSPFGNQPQHF.

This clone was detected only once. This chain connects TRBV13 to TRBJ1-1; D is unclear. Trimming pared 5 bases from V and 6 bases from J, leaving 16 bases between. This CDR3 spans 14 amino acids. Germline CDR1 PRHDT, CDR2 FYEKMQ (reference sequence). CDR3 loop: CASSPREGESEAFF. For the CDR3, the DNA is TGTGCCAGCAGCCCAAGGGAGGGTGAATCTGAAGCTTTCTTT.

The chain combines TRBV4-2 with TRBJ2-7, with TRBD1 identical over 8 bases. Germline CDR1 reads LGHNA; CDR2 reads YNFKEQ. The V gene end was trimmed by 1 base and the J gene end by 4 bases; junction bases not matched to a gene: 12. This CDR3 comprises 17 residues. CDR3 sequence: CASSQGRTGTGNYEQYF. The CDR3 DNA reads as TGTGCCAGCAGCCAAGGGCGAACCGGGACAGGAAATTACGAGCAGTACTTC.

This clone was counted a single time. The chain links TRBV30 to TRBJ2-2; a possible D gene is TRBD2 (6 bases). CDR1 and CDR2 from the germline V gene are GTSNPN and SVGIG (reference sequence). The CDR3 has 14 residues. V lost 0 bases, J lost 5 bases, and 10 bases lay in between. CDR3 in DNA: TGTGCCTGGAGTGTAGGAGGGCCTACCGGGGAGCTGTTTTTT. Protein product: CAWSVGGPTGELFF. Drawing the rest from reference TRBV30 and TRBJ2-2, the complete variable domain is SQTIHQWPATLVQPVGSPLSLECTVEGTSNPNLYWYRQAAGRGLQLLFYSVGIGQISSEVPQNLSASRPQDRQFILSSKKLLLSDSGFYLCAWSVGGPTGELFFGEGSRLTVL.

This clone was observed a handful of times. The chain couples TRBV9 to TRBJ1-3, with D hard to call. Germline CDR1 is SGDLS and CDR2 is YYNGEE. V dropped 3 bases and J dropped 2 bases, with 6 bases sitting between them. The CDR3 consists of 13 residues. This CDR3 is CASSGRAGNTIYF. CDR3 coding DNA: TGTGCCAGCAGCGGTAGGGCTGGAAACACCATATATTTT.

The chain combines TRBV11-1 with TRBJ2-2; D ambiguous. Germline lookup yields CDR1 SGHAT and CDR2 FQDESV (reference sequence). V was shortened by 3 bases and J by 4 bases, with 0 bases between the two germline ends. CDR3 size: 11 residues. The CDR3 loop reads CASSFTGELFF. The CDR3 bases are TGTGCCAGCAGCTTCACCGGGGAGCTGTTTTTT.

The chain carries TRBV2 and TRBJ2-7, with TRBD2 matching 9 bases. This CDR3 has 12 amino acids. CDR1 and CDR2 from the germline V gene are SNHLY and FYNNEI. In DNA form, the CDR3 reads TGTGCCAGCAGTGAAGATGGACTAGCGCTGAGTGTC. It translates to CASSEDGLALSV.

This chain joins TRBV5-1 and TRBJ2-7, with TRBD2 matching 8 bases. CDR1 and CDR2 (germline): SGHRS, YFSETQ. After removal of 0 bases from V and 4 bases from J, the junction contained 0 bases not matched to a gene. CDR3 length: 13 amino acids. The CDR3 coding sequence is TGCGCCAGCAGCTTGGCTAGCGGGTACGAGCAGTACTTC. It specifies CASSLASGYEQYF.

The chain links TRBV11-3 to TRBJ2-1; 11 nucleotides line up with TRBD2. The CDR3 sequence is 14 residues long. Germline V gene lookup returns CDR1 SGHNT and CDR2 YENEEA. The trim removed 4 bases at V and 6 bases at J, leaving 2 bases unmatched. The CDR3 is CASSSTSGSNEQFF. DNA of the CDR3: TGTGCCAGCAGCTCCACTAGCGGGAGCAATGAGCAGTTCTTC.

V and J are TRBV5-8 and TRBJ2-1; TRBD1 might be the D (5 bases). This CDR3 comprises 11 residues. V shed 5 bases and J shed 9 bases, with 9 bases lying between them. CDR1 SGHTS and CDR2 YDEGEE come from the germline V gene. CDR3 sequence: CASRYRGEQFF. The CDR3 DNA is TGTGCCAGCAGATATAGGGGTGAGCAGTTCTTC.

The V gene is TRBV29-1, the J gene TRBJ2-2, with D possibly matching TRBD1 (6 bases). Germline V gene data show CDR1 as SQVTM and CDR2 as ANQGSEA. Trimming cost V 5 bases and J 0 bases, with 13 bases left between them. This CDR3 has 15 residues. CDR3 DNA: TGCAGCGTTATCCCAGGGGCAGCGAACACCGGGGAGCTGTTTTTT. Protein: CSVIPGAANTGELFF.

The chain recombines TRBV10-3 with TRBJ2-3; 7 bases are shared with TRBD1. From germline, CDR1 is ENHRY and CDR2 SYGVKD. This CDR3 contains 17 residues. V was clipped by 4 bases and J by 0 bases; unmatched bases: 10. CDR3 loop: CAISALTGTASTDTQYF. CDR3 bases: TGTGCCATCAGTGCCTTGACCGGGACAGCTAGCACAGATACGCAGTATTTT.

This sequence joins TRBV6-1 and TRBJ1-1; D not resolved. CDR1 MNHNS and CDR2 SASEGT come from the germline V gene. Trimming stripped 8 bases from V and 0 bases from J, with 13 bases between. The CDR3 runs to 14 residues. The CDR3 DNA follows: TGTGCCAGCTCAGAGGTGATGCTGAACACTGAAGCTTTCTTT. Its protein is CASSEVMLNTEAFF.

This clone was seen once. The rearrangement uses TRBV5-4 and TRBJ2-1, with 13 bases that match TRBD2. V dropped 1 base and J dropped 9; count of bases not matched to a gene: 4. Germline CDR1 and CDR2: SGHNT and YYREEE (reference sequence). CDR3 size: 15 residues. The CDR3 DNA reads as TGTGCCAGCAGCTTGACTAGCGGGAGGGCCCCTGAGCAGTTCTTC. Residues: CASSLTSGRAPEQFF.

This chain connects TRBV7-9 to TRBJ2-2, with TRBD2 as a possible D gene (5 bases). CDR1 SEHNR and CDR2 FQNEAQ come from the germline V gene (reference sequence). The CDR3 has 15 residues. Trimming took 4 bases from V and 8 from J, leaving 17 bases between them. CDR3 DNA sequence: TGTGCCAGCAGCTCCCCCCGGACTGCCCCGGGGGAGCTGTTTTTT. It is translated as CASSSPRTAPGELFF.

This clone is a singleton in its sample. The CDR3 loop reads CASSRGPGGEETQYF. The CDR3, as DNA: TGTGCCAGCAGCCGGGGACCGGGGGGCGAGGAGACCCAGTACTTC. V and J are TRBV5-4 and TRBJ2-5; the D gene is possibly TRBD2 (7 bases). V was shortened by 4 bases and J by 5 bases, with 18 bases between the two germline ends. CDR1 is SGHNT and CDR2 is YYREEE in the germline V gene (reference sequence). The CDR3 contains 15 residues.

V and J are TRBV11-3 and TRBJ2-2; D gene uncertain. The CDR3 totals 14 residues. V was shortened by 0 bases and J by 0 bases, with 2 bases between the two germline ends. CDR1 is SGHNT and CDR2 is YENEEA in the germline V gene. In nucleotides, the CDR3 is TGTGCCAGCAGCTTAGACTCGAACACCGGGGAGCTGTTTTTT. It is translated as CASSLDSNTGELFF.

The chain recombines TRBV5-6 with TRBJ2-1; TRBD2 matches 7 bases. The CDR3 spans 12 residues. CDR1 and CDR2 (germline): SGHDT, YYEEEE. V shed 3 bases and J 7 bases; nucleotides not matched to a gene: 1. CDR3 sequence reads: CASSSRGNEQFF. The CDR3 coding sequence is TGTGCCAGCAGCTCGCGGGGGAATGAGCAGTTCTTC.

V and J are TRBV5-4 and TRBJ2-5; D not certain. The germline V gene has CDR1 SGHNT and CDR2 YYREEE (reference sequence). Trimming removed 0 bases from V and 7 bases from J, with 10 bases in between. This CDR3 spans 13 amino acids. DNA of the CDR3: TGTGCCAGCAGCTTGGGGACCTTCGGGACCCAGTACTTC. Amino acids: CASSLGTFGTQYF.

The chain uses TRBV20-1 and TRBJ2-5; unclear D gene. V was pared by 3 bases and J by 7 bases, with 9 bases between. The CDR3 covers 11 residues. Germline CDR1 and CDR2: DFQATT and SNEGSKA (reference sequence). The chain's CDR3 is CSARAIRTQYF. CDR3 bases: TGCAGTGCTAGGGCCATTCGGACCCAGTACTTC.

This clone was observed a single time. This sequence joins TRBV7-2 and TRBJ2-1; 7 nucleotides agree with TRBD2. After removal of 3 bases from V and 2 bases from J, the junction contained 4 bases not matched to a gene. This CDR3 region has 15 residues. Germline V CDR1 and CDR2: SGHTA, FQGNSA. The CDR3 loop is CASSFSGTTYNEQFF. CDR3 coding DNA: TGTGCCAGCAGCTTCAGCGGGACCACCTACAATGAGCAGTTCTTC.

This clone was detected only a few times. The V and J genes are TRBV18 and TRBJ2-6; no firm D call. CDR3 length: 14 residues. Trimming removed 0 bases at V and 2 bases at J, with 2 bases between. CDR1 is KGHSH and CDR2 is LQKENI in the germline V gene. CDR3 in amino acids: CASSPPAGANVLTF. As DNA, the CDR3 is TGTGCCAGCTCACCACCCGCTGGGGCCAACGTCCTGACTTTC. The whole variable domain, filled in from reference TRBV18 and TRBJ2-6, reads NAGVMQNPRHLVRRRGQEARLRCSPMKGHSHVYWYRQLPEEGLKFMVYLQKENIIDESGMPKERFSAEFPKEGPSILRIQQVVRGDSAAYFCASSPPAGANVLTFGAGSRLTVL.

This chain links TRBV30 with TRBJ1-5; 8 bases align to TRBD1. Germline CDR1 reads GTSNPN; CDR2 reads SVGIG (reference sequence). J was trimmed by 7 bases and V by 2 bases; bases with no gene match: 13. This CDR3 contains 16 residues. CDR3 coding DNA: TGTGCCTGGAGTACAACAATGACAGGGGAGGGCCAGCCCCAGCATTTT. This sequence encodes CAWSTTMTGEGQPQHF.

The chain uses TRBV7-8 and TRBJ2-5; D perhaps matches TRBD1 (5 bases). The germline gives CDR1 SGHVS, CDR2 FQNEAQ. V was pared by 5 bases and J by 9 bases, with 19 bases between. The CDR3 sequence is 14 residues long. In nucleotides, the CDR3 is TGTGCCAGCAGCCAAGACAGCTCCCCTGTGTCCCAGTACTTC. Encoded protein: CASSQDSSPVSQYF.

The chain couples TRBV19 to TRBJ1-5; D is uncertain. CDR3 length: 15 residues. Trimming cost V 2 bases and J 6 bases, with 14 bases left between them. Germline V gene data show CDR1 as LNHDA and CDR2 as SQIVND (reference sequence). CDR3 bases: TGTGCCAGTAGTATATCGGTAGGAGTCGGTCAGCCCCAGCATTTT. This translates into CASSISVGVGQPQHF.

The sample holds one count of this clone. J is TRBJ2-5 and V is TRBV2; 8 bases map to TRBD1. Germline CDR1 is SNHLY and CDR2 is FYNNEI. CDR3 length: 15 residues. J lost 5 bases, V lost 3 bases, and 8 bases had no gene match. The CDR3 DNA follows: TGTGCCAGCAGTGAGGACAGGGTCGAGGGGGAGACCCAGTACTTC. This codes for CASSEDRVEGETQYF. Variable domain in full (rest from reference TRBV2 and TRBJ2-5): EPEVTQTPSHQVTQMGQEVILRCVPISNHLYFYWYRQILGQKVEFLVSFYNNEISEKSEIFDDQFSVERPDGSNFTLKIRSTKLEDSAMYFCASSEDRVEGETQYFGPGTRLLVL.

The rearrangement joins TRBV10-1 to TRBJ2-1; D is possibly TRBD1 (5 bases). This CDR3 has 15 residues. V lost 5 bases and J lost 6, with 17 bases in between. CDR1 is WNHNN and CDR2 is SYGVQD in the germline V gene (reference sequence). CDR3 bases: TGCGCCAGCAGTTCCGACAGTAAGAAAATCAATGAGCAGTTCTTC. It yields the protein CASSSDSKKINEQFF.

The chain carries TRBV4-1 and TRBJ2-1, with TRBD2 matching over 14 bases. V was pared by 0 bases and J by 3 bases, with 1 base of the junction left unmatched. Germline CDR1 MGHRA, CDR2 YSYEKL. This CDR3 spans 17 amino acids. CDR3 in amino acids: CASSQDGTSGSYNEQFF. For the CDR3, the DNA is TGCGCCAGCAGCCAAGATGGGACTAGCGGGAGCTACAATGAGCAGTTCTTC.

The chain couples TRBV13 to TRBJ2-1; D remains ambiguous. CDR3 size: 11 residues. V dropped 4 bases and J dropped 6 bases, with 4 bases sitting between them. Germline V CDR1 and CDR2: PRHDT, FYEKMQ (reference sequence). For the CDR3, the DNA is TGTGCCAGCAGCTATCTCAATGAGCAGTTCTTC. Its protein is CASSYLNEQFF.

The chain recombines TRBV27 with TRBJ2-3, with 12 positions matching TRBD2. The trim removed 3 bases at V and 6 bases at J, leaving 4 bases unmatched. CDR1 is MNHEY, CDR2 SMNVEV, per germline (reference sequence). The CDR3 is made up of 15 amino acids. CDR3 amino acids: CASSFRTSGTDTQYF. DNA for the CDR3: TGTGCCAGCAGTTTCCGGACTAGCGGGACGGATACGCAGTATTTT.